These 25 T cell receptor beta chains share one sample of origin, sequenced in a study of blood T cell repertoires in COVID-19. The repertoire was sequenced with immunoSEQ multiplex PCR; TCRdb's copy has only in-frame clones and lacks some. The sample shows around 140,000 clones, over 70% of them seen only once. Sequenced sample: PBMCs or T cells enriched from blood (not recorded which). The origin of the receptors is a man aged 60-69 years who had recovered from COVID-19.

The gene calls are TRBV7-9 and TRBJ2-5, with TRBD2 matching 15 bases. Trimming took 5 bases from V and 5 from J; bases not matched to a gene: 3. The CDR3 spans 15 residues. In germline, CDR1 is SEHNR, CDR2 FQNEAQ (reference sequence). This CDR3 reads CASSQGTSGGETQYF. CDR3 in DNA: TGTGCCAGCAGCCAAGGGACTAGCGGGGGGGAGACCCAGTACTTC.

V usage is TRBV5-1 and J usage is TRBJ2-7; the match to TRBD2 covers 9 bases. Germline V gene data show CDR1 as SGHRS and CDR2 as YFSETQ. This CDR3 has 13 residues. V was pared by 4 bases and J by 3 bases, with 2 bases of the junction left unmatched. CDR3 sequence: CASSGGRDYEQYF. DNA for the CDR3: TGCGCCAGCAGCGGCGGGAGGGACTACGAGCAGTACTTC. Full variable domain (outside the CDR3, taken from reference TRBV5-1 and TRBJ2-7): KAGVTQTPRYLIKTRGQQVTLSCSPISGHRSVSWYQQTPGQGLQFLFEYFSETQRNKGNFPGRFSGRQFSNSRSEMNVSTLELGDSALYLCASSGGRDYEQYFGPGTRLTVT.

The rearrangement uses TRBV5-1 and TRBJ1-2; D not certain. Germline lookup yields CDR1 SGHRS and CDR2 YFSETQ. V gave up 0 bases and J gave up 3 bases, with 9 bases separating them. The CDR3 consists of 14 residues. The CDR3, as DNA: TGCGCCAGCAGCTTGGCACGGGAACACTATGGCTACACCTTC. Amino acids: CASSLAREHYGYTF.

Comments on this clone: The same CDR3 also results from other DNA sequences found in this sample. CDR3 residues: CASSPGTSGIYEQYF. The CDR3 bases are TGTGCCAGCTCACCAGGGACTAGCGGGATCTACGAGCAGTACTTC. The chain combines TRBV18 with TRBJ2-7; 13 bases fit TRBD2. The CDR3 loop spans 15 amino acids. CDR1 is KGHSH and CDR2 is LQKENI in the germline V gene. V lost 2 bases, J lost 3 bases, and 1 base stayed unmatched.

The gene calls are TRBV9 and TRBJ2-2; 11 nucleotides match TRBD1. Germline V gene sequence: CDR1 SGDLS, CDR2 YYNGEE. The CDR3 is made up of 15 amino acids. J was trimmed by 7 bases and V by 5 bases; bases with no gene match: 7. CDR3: CASSFGQGADGELFF. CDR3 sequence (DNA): TGTGCCAGCAGTTTCGGACAGGGGGCTGACGGGGAGCTGTTTTTT.

The CDR3 bases are TGTGCCATCAGTGTGGAACAGGGGGTAGACGAGCAGTACTTC. It yields the protein CAISVEQGVDEQYF. The chain combines TRBV10-3 with TRBJ2-7, with 8 bases fitting TRBD1. The V gene's germline CDR1 is ENHRY and CDR2 SYGVKD. V gave up 4 bases and J gave up 5 bases; unmatched junction bases: 7. The CDR3 is 14 amino acids.

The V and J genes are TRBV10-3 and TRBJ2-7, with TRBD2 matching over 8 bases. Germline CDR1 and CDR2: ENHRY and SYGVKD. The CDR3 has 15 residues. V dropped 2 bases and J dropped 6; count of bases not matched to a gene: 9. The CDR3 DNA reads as TGTGCCATCAGTGAGCCTCCGGGACTAGGTAGCGAGCAGTACTTC. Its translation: CAISEPPGLGSEQYF.

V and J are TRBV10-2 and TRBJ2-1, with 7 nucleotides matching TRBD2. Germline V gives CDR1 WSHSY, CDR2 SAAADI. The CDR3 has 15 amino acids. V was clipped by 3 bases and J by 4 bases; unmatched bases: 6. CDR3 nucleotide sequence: TGCGCCAGCAGTGACATAGGCGGGAGTTACAATGAGCAGTTCTTC. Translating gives CASSDIGGSYNEQFF.

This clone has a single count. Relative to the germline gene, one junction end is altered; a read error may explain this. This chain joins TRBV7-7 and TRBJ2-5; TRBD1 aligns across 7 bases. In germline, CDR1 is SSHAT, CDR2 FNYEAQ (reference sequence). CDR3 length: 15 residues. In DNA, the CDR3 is TGTGCTAGCAGCTTAGGTGACAGGGCAGCGGAGACCCAGTACTTC. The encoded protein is CASSLGDRAAETQYF. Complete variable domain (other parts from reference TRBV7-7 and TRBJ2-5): GAGVSQSPRYKVTKRGQDVTLRCDPISSHATLYWYQQALGQGPEFLTYFNYEAQPDKSGLPSDRFSAERPEGSISTLTIQRTEQRDSAMYRCASSLGDRAAETQYFGPGTRLLVL.

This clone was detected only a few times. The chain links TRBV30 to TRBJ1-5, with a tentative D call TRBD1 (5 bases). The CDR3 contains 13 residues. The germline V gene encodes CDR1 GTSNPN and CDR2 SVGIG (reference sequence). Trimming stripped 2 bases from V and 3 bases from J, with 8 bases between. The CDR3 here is CAWSQGHNQPQHF. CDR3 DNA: TGTGCCTGGAGTCAGGGCCACAATCAGCCCCAGCATTTT.

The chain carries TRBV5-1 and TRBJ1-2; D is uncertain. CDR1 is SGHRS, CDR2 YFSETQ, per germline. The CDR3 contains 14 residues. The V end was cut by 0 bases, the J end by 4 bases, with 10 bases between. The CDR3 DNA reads TGCGCCAGCAGCTTGGAGGCCAGCGTCTATGGCTACACCTTC. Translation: CASSLEASVYGYTF.

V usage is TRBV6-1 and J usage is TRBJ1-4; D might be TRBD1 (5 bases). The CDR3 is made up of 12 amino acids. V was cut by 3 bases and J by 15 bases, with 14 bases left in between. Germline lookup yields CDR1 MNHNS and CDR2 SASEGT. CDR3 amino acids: CASSDPDTPLFF. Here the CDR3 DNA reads TGTGCCAGCAGTGACCCGGACACCCCGTTGTTTTTT.

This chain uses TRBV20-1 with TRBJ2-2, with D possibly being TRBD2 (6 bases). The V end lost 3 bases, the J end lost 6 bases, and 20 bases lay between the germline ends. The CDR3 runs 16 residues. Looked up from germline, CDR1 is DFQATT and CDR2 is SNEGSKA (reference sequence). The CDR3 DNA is TGCAGTGCTAGTGACGGGAGAAGGGGTATATCCGGGGAGCTGTTTTTT. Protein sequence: CSASDGRRGISGELFF.

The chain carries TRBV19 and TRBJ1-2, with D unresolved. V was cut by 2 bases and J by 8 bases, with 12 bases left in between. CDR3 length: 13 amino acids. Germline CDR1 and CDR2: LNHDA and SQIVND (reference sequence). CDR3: CASSITGALGYTF. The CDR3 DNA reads TGTGCCAGTAGTATAACTGGTGCTCTGGGCTACACCTTC.

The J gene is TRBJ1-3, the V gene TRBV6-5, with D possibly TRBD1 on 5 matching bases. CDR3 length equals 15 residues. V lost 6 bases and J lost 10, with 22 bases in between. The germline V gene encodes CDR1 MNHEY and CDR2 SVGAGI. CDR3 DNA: TGTGCCAGCAGACCCGCGGGAGGTTCCGGGGGAACCATATATTTT. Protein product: CASRPAGGSGGTIYF.

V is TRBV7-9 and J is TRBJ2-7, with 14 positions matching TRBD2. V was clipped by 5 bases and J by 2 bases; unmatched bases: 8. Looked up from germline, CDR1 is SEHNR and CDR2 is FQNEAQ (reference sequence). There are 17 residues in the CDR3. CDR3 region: CASSHLGLAGETYEQYF. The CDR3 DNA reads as TGTGCCAGCAGCCATTTGGGACTAGCGGGGGAAACCTACGAGCAGTACTTC.

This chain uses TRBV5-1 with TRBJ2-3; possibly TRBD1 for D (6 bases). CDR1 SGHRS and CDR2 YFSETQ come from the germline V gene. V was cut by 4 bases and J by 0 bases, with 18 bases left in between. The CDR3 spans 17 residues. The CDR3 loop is CASSLGVGDISTDTQYF. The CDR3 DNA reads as TGCGCCAGCAGCCTGGGGGTAGGGGACATTAGCACAGATACGCAGTATTTT.

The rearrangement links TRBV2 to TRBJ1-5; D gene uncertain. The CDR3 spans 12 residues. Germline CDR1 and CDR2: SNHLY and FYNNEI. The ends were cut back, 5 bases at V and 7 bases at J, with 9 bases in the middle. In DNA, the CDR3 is TGTGCCAGCAGTCCCACCGGGCAGCCCCAGCATTTT. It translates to CASSPTGQPQHF. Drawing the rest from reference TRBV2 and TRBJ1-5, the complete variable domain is EPEVTQTPSHQVTQMGQEVILRCVPISNHLYFYWYRQILGQKVEFLVSFYNNEISEKSEIFDDQFSVERPDGSNFTLKIRSTKLEDSAMYFCASSPTGQPQHFGDGTRLSIL.

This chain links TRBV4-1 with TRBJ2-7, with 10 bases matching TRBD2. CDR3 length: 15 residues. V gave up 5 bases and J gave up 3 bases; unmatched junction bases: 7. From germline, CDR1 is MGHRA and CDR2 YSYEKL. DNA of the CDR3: TGCGCCAGCAGCGATCGACTAGCGGGTAACTACGAGCAGTACTTC. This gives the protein CASSDRLAGNYEQYF.

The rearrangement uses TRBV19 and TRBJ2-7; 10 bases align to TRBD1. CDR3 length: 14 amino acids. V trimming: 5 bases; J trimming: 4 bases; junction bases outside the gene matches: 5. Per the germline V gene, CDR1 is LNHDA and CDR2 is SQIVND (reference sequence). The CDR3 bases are TGTGCCAGTAGTGCGGACAGGGGGTCGTACGAGCAGTACTTC. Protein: CASSADRGSYEQYF.

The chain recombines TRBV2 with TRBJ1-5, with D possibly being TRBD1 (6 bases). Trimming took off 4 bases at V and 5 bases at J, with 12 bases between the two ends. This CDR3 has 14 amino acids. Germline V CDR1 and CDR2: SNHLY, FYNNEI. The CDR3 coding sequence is TGTGCCAGCAGTGTTCAGGGGTCAGATCAGCCCCAGCATTTT. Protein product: CASSVQGSDQPQHF.

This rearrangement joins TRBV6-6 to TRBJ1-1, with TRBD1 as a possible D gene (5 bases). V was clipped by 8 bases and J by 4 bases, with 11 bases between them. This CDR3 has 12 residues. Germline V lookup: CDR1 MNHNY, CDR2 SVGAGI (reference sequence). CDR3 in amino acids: CASRFGGTEAFF. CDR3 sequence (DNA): TGTGCCAGCCGGTTCGGGGGCACTGAAGCTTTCTTT.

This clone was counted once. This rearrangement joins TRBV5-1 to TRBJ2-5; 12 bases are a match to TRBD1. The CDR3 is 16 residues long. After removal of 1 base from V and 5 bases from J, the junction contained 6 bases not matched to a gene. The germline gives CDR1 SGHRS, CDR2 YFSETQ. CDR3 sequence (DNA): TGCGCCAGCAGCTTGTCGGGACAGGGGGCGGGGGAGACCCAGTACTTC. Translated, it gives CASSLSGQGAGETQYF.

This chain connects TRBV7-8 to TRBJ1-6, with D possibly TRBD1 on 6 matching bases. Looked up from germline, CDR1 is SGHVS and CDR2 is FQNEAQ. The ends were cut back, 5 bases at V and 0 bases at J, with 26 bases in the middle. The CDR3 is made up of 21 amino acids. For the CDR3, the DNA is TGTGCCAGCAGCCCCGGCCCCGGGGGGCGATCTCTCAGCTCCTATAATTCACCCCTCCACTTT. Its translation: CASSPGPGGRSLSSYNSPLHF.

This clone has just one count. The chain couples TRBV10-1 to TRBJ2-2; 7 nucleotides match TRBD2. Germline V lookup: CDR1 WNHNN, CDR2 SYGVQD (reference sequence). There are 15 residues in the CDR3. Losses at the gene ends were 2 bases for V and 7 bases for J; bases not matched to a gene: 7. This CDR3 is CASSERGVLSGELFF. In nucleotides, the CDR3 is TGCGCCAGCAGTGAGCGGGGGGTCCTCAGCGGGGAGCTGTTTTTT.